What follows is one T cell receptor (beta chain) and its context. No antigen is known for it. This CDR3 fails to terminate in the conserved phenylalanine or tryptophan, so it likely reflects a read error. There are 13 residues in the CDR3. The V gene lost 4 bases and the J gene lost 3 bases, with 10 bases spanning the gap. CDR1 is SGHRS and CDR2 is YFSETQ in the germline V gene. RNA transcripts were the template, and TCR beta CDR3 regions were amplified from them. RT-PCR was first run with HTBI primers, then multiplex PCR in a second round. TCRdb called the multiplex PCR reads again in MiXCR, with one record for every CDR3 protein. Of under 350,000 distinct CDR3 sequences in the sample, around a sixth are singletons; the top ten hold 12%. The data were taken from a study of Graves' ophthalmopathy and Graves' hyperthyroidism. General study findings and limits: Blood also contained most of the expanded thyroid clonotypes above 0.001 frequency.

Sequenced material: peripheral blood. The receptor comes from an adult man with Graves' ophthalmopathy. The rearrangement joins TRBV5-1 to TRBJ1-2, with D possibly TRBD1 on 6 matching bases. DNA for the CDR3: TGCGCCAGCAGCATGGACAGAGACTATGGCTACACCCTC. This gives the protein CASSMDRDYGYTL.